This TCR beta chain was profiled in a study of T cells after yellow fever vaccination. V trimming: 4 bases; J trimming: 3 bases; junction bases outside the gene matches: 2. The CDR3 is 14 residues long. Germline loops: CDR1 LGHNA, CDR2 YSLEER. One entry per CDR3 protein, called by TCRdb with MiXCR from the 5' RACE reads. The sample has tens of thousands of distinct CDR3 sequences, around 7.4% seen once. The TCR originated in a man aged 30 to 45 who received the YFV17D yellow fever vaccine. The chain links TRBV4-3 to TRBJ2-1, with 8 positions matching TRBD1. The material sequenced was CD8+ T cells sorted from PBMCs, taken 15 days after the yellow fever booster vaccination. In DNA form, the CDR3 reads TGCGCCAGCAGCCCGGGACAGGTCTACAATGAGCAGTTCTTC. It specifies CASSPGQVYNEQFF.